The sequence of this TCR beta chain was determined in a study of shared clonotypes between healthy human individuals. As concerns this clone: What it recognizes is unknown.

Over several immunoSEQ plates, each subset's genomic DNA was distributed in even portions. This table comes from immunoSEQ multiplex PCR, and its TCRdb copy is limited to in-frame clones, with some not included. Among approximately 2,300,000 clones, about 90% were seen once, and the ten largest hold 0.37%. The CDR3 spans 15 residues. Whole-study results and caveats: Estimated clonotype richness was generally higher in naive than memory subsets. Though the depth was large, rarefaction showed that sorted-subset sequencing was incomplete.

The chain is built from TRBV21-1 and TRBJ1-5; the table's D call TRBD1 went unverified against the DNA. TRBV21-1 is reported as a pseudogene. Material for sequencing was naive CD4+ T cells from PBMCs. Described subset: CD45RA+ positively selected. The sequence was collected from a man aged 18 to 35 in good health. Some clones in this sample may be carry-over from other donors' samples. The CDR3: CASSKPPRVNQPQHF. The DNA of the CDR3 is TGTGCCAGCAGCAAACCACCCAGGGTCAATCAGCCCCAGCATTTT.